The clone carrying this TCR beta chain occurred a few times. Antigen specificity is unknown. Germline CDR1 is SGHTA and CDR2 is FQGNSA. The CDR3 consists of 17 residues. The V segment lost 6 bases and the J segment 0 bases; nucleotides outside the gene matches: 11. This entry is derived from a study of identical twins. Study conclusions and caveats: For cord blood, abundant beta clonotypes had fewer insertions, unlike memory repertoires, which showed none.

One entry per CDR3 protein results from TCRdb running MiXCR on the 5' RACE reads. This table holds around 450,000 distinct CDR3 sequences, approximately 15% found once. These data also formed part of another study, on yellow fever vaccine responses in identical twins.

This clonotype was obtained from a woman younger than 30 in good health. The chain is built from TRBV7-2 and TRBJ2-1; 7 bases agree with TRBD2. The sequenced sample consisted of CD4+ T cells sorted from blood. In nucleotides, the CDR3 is TGTGCCAGCAGTGCTAGCGGCTTTCTGAGCTCCTACAATGAGCAGTTCTTC. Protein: CASSASGFLSSYNEQFF.